The rows below give T cell receptor beta chains drawn from one sample of a study of shared clonotypes between healthy human individuals. Profiling relied on immunoSEQ multiplex PCR, and the TCRdb table lists in-frame clones only, not all of them. The data show about 580,000 clones, 95% to 98% seen once. Input material: naive CD8+ T cells sorted from blood. The receptors were sampled from a man aged 25-40 years in good health. Both conserved end residues are trimmed from each CDR3.

v_gene	CDR3aa
TRBV15	ATSPLREKLF
TRBV18	ASSLSFRDRGSELF
TRBV11-2	ASSLGTTYEQY
TRBV2	ASPGKPTRTDTQY
TRBV4-1	ASSQESISYEQY
TRBV11-2	ASSPDLGSYNEQF
TRBV7-9	ASSFADANTGELF
TRBV6-5	ASTGGANTEAF
TRBV5-4	ASSLPGLAGGSGNEQF
TRBV10-3	AISWDGFMNTEAF
TRBV4-1	ASSQAGENYGYT
TRBV7-9	ASSPSGGGPSGNTIY
TRBV7-9	ASSLRLAGTGELF
TRBV5-1	ASSVTGTNTEAF
TRBV11-2	ASSSPLAGGTDTQY
TRBV4-1	ASSTPGQNYQGYT
TRBV7-9	ASRPDSDAGLVGNEQF
TRBV6-4	ASKPGGYEQY
TRBV20-1	STSERYTQY
TRBV2	ASSRTGGAIGQPQH
TRBV4-1	ASSQGSEGWHEKLF
TRBV14	ASSQAQGGVYEQY